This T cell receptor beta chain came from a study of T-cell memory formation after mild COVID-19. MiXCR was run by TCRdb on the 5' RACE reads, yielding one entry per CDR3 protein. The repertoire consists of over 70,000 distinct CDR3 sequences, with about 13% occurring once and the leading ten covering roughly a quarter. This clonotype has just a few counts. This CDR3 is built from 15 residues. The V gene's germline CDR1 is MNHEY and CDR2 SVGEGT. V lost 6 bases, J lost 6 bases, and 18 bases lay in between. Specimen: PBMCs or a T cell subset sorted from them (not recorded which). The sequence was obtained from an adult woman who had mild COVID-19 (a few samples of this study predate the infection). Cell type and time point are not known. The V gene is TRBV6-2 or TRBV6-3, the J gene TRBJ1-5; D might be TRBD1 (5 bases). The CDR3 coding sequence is TGTGCCAGCAGCTACGGGGAACCCGGGGGTCAGCCCCAGCATTTT. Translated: CASSYGEPGGQPQHF.